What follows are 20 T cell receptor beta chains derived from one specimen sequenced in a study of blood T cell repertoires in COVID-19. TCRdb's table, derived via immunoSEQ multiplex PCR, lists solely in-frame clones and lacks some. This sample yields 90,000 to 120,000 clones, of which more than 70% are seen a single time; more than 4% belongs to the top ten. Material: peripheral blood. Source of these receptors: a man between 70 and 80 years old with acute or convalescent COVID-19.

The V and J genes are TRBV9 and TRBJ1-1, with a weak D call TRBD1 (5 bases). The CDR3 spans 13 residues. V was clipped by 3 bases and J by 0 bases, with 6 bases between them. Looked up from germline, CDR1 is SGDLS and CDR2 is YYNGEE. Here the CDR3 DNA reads TGTGCCAGCAGCGAGGGGTTGAACACTGAAGCTTTCTTT. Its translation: CASSEGLNTEAFF.

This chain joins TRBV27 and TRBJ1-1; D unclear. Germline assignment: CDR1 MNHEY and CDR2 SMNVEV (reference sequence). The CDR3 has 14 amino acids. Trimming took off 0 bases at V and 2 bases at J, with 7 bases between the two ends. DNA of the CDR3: TGTGCCAGCAGTTTATCGTGGAGAAACACTGAAGCTTTCTTT. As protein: CASSLSWRNTEAFF.

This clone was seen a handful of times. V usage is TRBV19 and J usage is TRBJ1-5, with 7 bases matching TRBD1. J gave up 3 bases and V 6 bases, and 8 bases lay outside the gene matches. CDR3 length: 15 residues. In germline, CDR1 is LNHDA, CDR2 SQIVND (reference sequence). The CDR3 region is CASSEQGLLNQPQHF. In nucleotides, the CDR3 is TGTGCCAGTAGCGAACAGGGGCTCCTCAATCAGCCCCAGCATTTT.

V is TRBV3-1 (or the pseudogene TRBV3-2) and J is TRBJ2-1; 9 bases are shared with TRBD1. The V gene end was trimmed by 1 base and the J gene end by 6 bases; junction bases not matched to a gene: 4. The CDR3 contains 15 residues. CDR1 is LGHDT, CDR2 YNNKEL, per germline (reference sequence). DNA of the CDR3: TGTGCCAGCAGCCAAGGCCCGACAGGGGGCAATGAGCAGTTCTTC. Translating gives CASSQGPTGGNEQFF.

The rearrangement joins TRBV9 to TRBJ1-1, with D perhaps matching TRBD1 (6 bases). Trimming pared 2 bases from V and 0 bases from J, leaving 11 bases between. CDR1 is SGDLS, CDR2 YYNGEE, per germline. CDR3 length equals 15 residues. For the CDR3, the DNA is TGTGCCAGCAGCGTTTTTGACAGGATGAACACTGAAGCTTTCTTT. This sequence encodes CASSVFDRMNTEAFF.

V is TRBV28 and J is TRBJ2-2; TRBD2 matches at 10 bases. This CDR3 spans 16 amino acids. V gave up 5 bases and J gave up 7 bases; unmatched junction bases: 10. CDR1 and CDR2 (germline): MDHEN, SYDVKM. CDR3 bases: TGTGCCAGCAGTCCCCGAGCGGGGGGGCCGGGCGGGGAGCTGTTTTTT. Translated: CASSPRAGGPGGELFF.

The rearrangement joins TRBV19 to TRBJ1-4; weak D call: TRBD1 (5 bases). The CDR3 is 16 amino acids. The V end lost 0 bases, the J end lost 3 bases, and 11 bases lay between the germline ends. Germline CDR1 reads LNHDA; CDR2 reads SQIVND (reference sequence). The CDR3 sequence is CASSIDRGIANEKLFF. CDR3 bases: TGTGCCAGTAGTATAGATCGGGGGATCGCTAATGAAAAACTGTTTTTT. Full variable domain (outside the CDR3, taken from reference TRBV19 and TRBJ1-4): DGGITQSPKYLFRKEGQNVTLSCEQNLNHDAMYWYRQDPGQGLRLIYYSQIVNDFQKGDIAEGYSVSREKKESFPLTVTSAQKNPTAFYLCASSIDRGIANEKLFFGSGTQLSVL.

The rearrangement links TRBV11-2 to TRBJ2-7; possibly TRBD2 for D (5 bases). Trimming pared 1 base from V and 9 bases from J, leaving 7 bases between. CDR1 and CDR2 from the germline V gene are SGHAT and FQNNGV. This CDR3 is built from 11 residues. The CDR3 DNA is TGTGCCAGCAGCTTAGGTGGAGGGCAGTACTTC. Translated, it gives CASSLGGGQYF. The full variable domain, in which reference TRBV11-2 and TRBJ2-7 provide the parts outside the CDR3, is EAGVAQSPRYKIIEKRQSVAFWCNPISGHATLYWYQQILGQGPKLLIQFQNNGVVDDSQLPKDRFSAERLKGVDSTLKIQPAKLEDSAVYLCASSLGGGQYFGPGTRLTVT.

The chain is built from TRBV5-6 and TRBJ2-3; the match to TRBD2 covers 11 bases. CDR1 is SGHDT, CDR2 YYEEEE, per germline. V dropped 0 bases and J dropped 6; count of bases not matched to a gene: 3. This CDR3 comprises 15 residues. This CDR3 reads CASSLGSSGGDTQYF. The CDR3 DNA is TGTGCCAGCAGCTTGGGCTCTAGCGGGGGGGATACGCAGTATTTT.

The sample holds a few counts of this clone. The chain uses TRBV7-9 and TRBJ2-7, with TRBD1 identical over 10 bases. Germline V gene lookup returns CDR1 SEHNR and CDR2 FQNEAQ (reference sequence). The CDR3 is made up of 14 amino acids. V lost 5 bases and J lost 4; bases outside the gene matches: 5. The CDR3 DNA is TGTGCCAGCAGCCGGGGACAGGGGTTTTACGAGCAGTACTTC. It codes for CASSRGQGFYEQYF.

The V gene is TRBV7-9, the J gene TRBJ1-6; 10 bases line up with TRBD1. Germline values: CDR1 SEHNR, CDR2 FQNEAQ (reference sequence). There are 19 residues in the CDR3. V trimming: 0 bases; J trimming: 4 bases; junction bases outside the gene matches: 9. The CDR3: CASSLAGDRGQRYNSPLHF. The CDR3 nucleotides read TGTGCCAGCAGCTTAGCCGGAGACAGGGGGCAGCGGTATAATTCACCCCTCCACTTT. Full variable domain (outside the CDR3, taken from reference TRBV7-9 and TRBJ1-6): DTGVSQNPRHKITKRGQNVTFRCDPISEHNRLYWYRQTLGQGPEFLTYFQNEAQLEKSRLLSDRFSAERPKGSFSTLEIQRTEQGDSAMYLCASSLAGDRGQRYNSPLHFGNGTRLTVT.

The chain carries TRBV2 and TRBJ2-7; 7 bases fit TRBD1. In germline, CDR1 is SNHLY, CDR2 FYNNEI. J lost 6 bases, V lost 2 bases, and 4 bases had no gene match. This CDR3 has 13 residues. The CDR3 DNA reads TGTGCCAGCAGTGAACAGGCAGGGGGCGAGCAGTACTTC. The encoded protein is CASSEQAGGEQYF.

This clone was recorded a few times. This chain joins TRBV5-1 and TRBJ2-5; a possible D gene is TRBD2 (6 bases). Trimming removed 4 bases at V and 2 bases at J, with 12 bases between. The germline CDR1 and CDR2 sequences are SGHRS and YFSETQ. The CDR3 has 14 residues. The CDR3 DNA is TGCGCCAGCAGCGCGGGACTGGGACAAGAGACCCAGTACTTC. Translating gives CASSAGLGQETQYF.

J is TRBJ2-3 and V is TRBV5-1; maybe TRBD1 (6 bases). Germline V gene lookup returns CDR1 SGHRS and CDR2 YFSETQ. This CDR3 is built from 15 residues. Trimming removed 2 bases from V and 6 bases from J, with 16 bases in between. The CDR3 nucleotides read TGCGCCAGCAGCTTAGAAGGCAGGGGAACGGATACGCAGTATTTT. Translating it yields CASSLEGRGTDTQYF. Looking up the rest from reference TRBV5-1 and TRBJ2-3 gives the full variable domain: KAGVTQTPRYLIKTRGQQVTLSCSPISGHRSVSWYQQTPGQGLQFLFEYFSETQRNKGNFPGRFSGRQFSNSRSEMNVSTLELGDSALYLCASSLEGRGTDTQYFGPGTRLTVL.

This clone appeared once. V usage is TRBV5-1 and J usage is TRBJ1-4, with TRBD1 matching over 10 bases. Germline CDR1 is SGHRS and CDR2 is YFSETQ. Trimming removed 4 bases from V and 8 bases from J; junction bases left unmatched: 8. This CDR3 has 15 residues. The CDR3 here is CASSAATGGPEKLFF. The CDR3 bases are TGCGCCAGCAGCGCTGCGACAGGGGGCCCAGAAAAACTGTTTTTT.

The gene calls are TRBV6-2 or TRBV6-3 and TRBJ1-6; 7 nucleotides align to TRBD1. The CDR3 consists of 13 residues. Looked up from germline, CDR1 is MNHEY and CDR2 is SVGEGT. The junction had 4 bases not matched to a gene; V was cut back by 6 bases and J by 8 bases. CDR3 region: CASSRDRDSPLHF. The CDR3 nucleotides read TGTGCCAGCAGCCGGGACAGAGATTCACCCCTCCACTTT.

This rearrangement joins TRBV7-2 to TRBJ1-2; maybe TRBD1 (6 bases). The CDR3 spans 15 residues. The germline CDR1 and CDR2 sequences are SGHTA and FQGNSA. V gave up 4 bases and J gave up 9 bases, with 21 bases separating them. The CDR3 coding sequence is TGTGCCAGCAGCTCCCAACGGGGACACCAGACCAGCTACACCTTC. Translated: CASSSQRGHQTSYTF.

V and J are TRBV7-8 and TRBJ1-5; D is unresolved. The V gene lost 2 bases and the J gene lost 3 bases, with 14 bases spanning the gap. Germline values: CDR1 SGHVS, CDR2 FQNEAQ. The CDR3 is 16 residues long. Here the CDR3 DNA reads TGTGCCAGCAGCTTATCAGTCCGGGATTTCAATCAGCCCCAGCATTTT. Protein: CASSLSVRDFNQPQHF.

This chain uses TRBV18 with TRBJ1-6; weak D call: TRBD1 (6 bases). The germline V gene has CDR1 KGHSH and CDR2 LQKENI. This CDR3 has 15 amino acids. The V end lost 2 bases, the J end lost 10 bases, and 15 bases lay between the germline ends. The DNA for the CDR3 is TGTGCCAGCTCACCATATCAGGGGAGAAGGTCACCCCTCCACTTT. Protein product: CASSPYQGRRSPLHF. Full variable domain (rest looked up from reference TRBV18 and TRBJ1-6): NAGVMQNPRHLVRRRGQEARLRCSPMKGHSHVYWYRQLPEEGLKFMVYLQKENIIDESGMPKERFSAEFPKEGPSILRIQQVVRGDSAAYFCASSPYQGRRSPLHFGNGTRLTVT.

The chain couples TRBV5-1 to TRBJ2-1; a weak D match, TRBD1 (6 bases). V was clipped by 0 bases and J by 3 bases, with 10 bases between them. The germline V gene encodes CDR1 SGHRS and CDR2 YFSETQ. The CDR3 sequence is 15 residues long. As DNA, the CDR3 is TGCGCCAGCAGCTTGGCGGGACACATCTACAATGAGCAGTTCTTC. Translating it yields CASSLAGHIYNEQFF.